Each of the 21 T cell receptor beta chains below was sequenced from the same sample in a study of blood T cell repertoires in COVID-19. Clones were read by immunoSEQ multiplex PCR, and TCRdb kept only the in-frame ones, dropping some. The sample has some 150,000 clones; 70% to 90% are singletons. Sequencing was done on a sample of peripheral blood. The receptors originated from a middle-aged man with acute or convalescent COVID-19.

J is TRBJ1-5 and V is TRBV6-5; unclear D gene. The CDR3 totals 15 residues. Germline V lookup: CDR1 MNHEY, CDR2 SVGAGI. The V gene lost 4 bases and the J gene lost 7 bases, with 17 bases spanning the gap. The CDR3, as DNA: TGTGCCAGCAGTTCCACTCCCCGGGGAGGGCAGCCCCAGCATTTT. Its protein is CASSSTPRGGQPQHF.

This sequence joins TRBV18 and TRBJ1-2, with D perhaps TRBD1 (6 bases). The CDR3 is made up of 15 amino acids. Trimming stripped 2 bases from V and 6 bases from J, with 16 bases between. The germline CDR1 and CDR2 sequences are KGHSH and LQKENI. The DNA for the CDR3 is TGTGCCAGCTCACCAAGCGGGACACCATACGATGGCTACACCTTC. This translates into CASSPSGTPYDGYTF.

The chain couples TRBV12-3 or TRBV12-4 to TRBJ2-4; no reliable D call. V was cut by 2 bases and J by 11 bases, with 7 bases left in between. The CDR3 has 11 amino acids. The CDR3 DNA is TGTGCCAGCAGTTTATCTGAGGTTCAGTACTTC. Protein: CASSLSEVQYF.

This clone has only one observation. The gene calls are TRBV9 and TRBJ2-5; 8 bases are a match to TRBD1. In germline, CDR1 is SGDLS, CDR2 YYNGEE. Trimming took 2 bases from V and 5 from J; bases not matched to a gene: 2. CDR3 length: 13 amino acids. For the CDR3, the DNA is TGTGCCAGCAGCGTGGACAGGGAGGAGACCCAGTACTTC. This sequence encodes CASSVDREETQYF.

V gene TRBV2 combines with J gene TRBJ1-1; TRBD1 might be the D (6 bases). CDR1 SNHLY and CDR2 FYNNEI come from the germline V gene. The CDR3 runs to 15 residues. Trimming cost V 3 bases and J 4 bases, with 15 bases left between them. The CDR3 is CASSESGQGITEAFF. CDR3 DNA sequence: TGTGCCAGCAGTGAGTCTGGGCAGGGGATCACTGAAGCTTTCTTT.

The chain has TRBV7-9 and TRBJ2-3; 8 positions agree with TRBD2. The CDR3 contains 15 residues. The ends lost 8 bases at V and 3 bases at J; junction bases unmatched: 10. CDR1 SEHNR and CDR2 FQNEAQ come from the germline V gene (reference sequence). The CDR3 spells CASARTSMGTDTQYF. In nucleotides, the CDR3 is TGTGCCAGCGCTAGGACTAGCATGGGGACAGATACGCAGTATTTT.

The gene calls are TRBV27 and TRBJ1-6; TRBD1 agrees at 7 bases. Germline V gene lookup returns CDR1 MNHEY and CDR2 SMNVEV (reference sequence). The V gene end was trimmed by 6 bases and the J gene end by 6 bases; junction bases not matched to a gene: 5. This CDR3 contains 14 residues. CDR3 loop: CASSQGQFNSPLHF. The DNA for the CDR3 is TGTGCCAGCAGCCAGGGACAGTTTAATTCACCCCTCCACTTT.

The rearrangement uses TRBV5-1 and TRBJ2-1; a possible D gene is TRBD2 (6 bases). The CDR3 has 14 residues. Germline CDR1 is SGHRS and CDR2 is YFSETQ. Trimming took off 4 bases at V and 9 bases at J, with 17 bases between the two ends. The CDR3 reads CASSRGDPGAEQFF. In nucleotides, the CDR3 is TGCGCCAGCAGCCGCGGGGACCCTGGGGCTGAGCAGTTCTTC.

This clone came up once. The CDR3 bases are TGTGCCAGTAGCCCGGGACAGGGGAATCAGCCCCAGCATTTT. This codes for CASSPGQGNQPQHF. This chain uses TRBV19 with TRBJ1-5; 10 bases are a match to TRBD1. After removal of 6 bases from V and 4 bases from J, the junction contained 3 bases not matched to a gene. CDR3 length: 14 residues. CDR1 is LNHDA, CDR2 SQIVND, per germline (reference sequence).

The CDR3 DNA follows: TGTGCCAGCAGCTTGGCTGAAACGGGGAACACTGAAGCTTTCTTT. Its translation: CASSLAETGNTEAFF. The rearrangement joins TRBV5-4 to TRBJ1-1, with D unresolved. CDR1 is SGHNT, CDR2 YYREEE, per germline (reference sequence). This CDR3 comprises 15 residues. Trimming left V 0 bases short and J 1 base short, with 10 bases between. The full variable domain, its missing parts supplied by reference TRBV5-4 and TRBJ1-1, is ETGVTQSPTHLIKTRGQQVTLRCSSQSGHNTVSWYQQALGQGPQFIFQYYREEENGRGNFPPRFSGLQFPNYSSELNVNALELDDSALYLCASSLAETGNTEAFFGQGTRLTVV.

This clone was seen a few times. DNA for the CDR3: TGTGCCAGCCAGCAGGGAAGCTCCTATAATTCACCCCTCCACTTT. This translates into CASQQGSSYNSPLHF. The rearrangement links TRBV3-1 (or the pseudogene TRBV3-2) to TRBJ1-6; TRBD1 might be the D (5 bases). CDR3 length: 15 amino acids. The V end was cut by 8 bases, the J end by 0 bases, with 11 bases between. The germline CDR1 and CDR2 sequences are LGHDT and YNNKEL (reference sequence).

The genes are TRBV3-1 (or the pseudogene TRBV3-2) and TRBJ1-2, with D possibly matching TRBD1 (5 bases). This CDR3 region has 13 residues. V gave up 3 bases and J gave up 7 bases, with 12 bases separating them. CDR1 and CDR2 (germline): LGHDT, YNNKEL (reference sequence). The CDR3 sequence is CASSQTASIGYTF. DNA for the CDR3: TGTGCCAGCAGCCAGACAGCTTCAATTGGCTACACCTTC.

For this clone: A read error may account for a junction end that differs from germline. V and J are TRBV6-5 and TRBJ1-2, with 8 bases that match TRBD1. Germline CDR1 reads MNHEY; CDR2 reads SVGAGI. The CDR3 is 13 residues long. The CDR3 DNA reads TGTGCCAGCAGTTTCCTTGAAAAGACAGGGGCGGACTTC. As protein: CASSFLEKTGADF.

The V and J genes are TRBV10-1 and TRBJ1-1; maybe TRBD1 (6 bases). Between the trimmed V and J ends, which lost 3 bases and 5 bases, there was a span of 10 bases. Per germline, CDR1 WNHNN and CDR2 SYGVQD (reference sequence). The CDR3 totals 13 residues. The CDR3 sequence: CASSEGGATEAFF. CDR3 in DNA: TGCGCCAGCAGTGAAGGGGGGGCGACTGAAGCTTTCTTT.

This chain joins TRBV30 and TRBJ1-6, with 7 bases matching TRBD1. Germline trimming cut 8 bases from V and 8 bases from J; bases unmatched to any gene: 9. The CDR3 extends over 13 amino acids. Germline V gene sequence: CDR1 GTSNPN, CDR2 SVGIG (reference sequence). CDR3 sequence (DNA): TGTGCCAGAGGGGACAGTTTGGATTCACCCCTCCACTTT. Translation gives CARGDSLDSPLHF.

In this sample, this clone turned up once. The rearrangement joins TRBV12-3 or TRBV12-4 to TRBJ2-7; a possible D gene is TRBD2 (6 bases). The CDR3 consists of 12 residues. The V end lost 3 bases, the J end lost 6 bases, and 9 bases lay between the germline ends. The CDR3 loop is CASSFLASEQYF. Written as DNA, the CDR3 is TGTGCCAGCAGTTTTCTAGCGAGCGAGCAGTACTTC.

The chain links TRBV3-1 (or the pseudogene TRBV3-2) to TRBJ1-2, with no clear D. Deletions cut 0 bases from V and 0 bases from J, with 11 bases between. Germline V gene data show CDR1 as LGHDT and CDR2 as YNNKEL (reference sequence). The CDR3 sequence is 16 residues long. Here the CDR3 DNA reads TGTGCCAGCAGCCAAGATCTGGGCAGTCCTAACTATGGCTACACCTTC. Translated, it gives CASSQDLGSPNYGYTF.

On this clone: Other nucleotide sequences in the sample specify the same CDR3. This chain joins TRBV5-1 and TRBJ1-4, with D perhaps matching TRBD1 (5 bases). Trimming left V 2 bases short and J 2 bases short, with 7 bases between. Germline V gives CDR1 SGHRS, CDR2 YFSETQ. The CDR3 runs to 14 residues. CDR3 DNA sequence: TGCGCCAGCAGCTTCCAGGGTACTAATGAAAAACTGTTTTTT. Amino acids: CASSFQGTNEKLFF.

The gene calls are TRBV6-1 and TRBJ1-1; 7 positions match TRBD1. Germline CDR1 is MNHNS and CDR2 is SASEGT. The CDR3 extends over 14 amino acids. The V segment lost 3 bases and the J segment 8 bases; nucleotides outside the gene matches: 9. The CDR3 nucleotides are TGTGCCAGCAGTGAGGCGGACAGGCGGGGCGAAGCTTTCTTT. This sequence encodes CASSEADRRGEAFF.

The genes are TRBV2 and TRBJ2-2, with unresolved D. CDR1 and CDR2 from the germline V gene are SNHLY and FYNNEI. V was cut by 5 bases and J by 3 bases, with 13 bases left in between. CDR3 length equals 15 residues. The CDR3 nucleotides read TGTGCCAGCAGTCTCCTCAACCCGGACACCGGGGAGCTGTTTTTT. Its protein is CASSLLNPDTGELFF.

The V and J genes are TRBV6-6 and TRBJ2-2, with D perhaps matching TRBD1 (5 bases). CDR1 MNHNY and CDR2 SVGAGI come from the germline V gene (reference sequence). The CDR3 length is 15 residues. Trimming cost V 0 bases and J 6 bases, with 11 bases left between them. The CDR3 coding sequence is TGTGCCAGCAGTTACTCCAGCAAGGGGTCCGGGGAGCTGTTTTTT. It encodes CASSYSSKGSGELFF.